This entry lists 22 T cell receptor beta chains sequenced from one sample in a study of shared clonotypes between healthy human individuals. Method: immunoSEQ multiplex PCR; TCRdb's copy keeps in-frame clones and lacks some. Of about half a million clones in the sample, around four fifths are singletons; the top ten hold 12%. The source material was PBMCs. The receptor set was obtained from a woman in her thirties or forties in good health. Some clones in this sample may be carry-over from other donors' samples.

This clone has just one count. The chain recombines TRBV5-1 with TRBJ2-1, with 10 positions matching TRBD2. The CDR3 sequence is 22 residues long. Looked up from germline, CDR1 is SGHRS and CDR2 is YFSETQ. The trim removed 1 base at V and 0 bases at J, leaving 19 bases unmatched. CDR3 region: CASSLPSSASGSSRGSYNEQFF. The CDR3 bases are TGCGCCAGCAGCTTGCCGAGTTCGGCTAGCGGGAGTTCAAGGGGCTCCTACAATGAGCAGTTCTTC.

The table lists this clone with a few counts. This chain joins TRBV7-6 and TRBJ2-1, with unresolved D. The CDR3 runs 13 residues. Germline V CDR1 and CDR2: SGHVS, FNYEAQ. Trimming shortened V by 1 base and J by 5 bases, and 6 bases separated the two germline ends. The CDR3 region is CASSLVANNEQFF. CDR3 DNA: TGTGCCAGCAGCTTAGTTGCAAACAATGAGCAGTTCTTC.

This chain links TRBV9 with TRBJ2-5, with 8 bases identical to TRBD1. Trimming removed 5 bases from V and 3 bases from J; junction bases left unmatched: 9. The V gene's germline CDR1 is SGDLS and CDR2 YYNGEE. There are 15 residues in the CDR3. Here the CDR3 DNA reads TGTGCCAGCAGTCCTAGGACAGGGTCGGAAGAGACCCAGTACTTC. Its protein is CASSPRTGSEETQYF.

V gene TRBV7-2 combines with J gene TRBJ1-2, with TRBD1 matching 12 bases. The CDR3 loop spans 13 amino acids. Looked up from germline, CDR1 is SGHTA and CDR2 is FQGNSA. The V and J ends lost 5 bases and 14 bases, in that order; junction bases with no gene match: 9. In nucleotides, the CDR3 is TGTGCCAGCAGCCCGACGGGACAGGGGGCTGCAACCTTC. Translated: CASSPTGQGAATF.

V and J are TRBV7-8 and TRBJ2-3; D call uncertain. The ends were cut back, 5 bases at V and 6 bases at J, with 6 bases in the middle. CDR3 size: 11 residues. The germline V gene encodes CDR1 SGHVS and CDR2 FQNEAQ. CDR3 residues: CASSLSDTQYF. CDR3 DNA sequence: TGTGCCAGCAGCCTCTCCGATACGCAGTATTTT.

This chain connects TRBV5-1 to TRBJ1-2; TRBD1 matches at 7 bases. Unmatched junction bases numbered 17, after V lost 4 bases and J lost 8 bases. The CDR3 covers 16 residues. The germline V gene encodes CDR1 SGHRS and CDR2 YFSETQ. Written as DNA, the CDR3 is TGCGCCAGCAGCACGGAACAGGGGAGGCCCGTTCGGGGCTACACCTTC. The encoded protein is CASSTEQGRPVRGYTF.

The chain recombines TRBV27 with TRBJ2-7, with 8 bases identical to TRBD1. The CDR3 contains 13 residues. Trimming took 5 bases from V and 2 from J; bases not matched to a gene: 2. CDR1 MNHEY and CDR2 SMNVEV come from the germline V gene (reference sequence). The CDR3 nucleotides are TGTGCCAGCAGTAGGGGACAGGCCTACGAGCAGTACTTC. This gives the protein CASSRGQAYEQYF.

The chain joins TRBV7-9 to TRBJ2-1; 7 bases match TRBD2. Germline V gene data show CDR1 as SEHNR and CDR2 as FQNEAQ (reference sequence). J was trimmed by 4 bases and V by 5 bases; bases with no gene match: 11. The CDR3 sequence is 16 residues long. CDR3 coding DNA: TGTGCCAGCAGCCCCCCGACTAGCCACTTATACAATGAGCAGTTCTTC. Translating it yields CASSPPTSHLYNEQFF.

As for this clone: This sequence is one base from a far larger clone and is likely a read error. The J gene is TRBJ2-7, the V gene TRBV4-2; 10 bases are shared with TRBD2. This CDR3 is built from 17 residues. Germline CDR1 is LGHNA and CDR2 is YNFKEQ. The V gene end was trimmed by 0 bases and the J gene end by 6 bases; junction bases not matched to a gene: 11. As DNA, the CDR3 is TGTGCCAGCAGCCAAGAAAGCCCAGCGGGAGGGCCCTGCGAGCAGTACTTC. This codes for CASSQESPAGGPCEQYF.

The CDR3 DNA reads as TGTGCCAGCAGCCTCCGGGATCACAATGAGCAGTTCTTC. It translates to CASSLRDHNEQFF. This chain joins TRBV7-9 and TRBJ2-1, with TRBD2 as a possible D gene (5 bases). Germline loops: CDR1 SEHNR, CDR2 FQNEAQ (reference sequence). CDR3 size: 13 residues. V was cut by 5 bases and J by 5 bases, with 10 bases left in between.

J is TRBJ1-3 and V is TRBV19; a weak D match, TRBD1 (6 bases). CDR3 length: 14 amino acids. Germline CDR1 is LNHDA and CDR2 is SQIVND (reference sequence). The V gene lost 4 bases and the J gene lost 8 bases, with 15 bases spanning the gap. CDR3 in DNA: TGTGCCAGTAGTACCGCCTGGGGGGGCCACACCATATATTTT. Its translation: CASSTAWGGHTIYF.

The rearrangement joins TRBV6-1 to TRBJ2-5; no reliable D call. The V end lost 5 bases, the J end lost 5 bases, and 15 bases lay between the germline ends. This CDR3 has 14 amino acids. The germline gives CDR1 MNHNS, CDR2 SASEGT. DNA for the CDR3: TGTGCCAGCAGTCTAGAGGCAGGTCCGGAGACCCAGTACTTC. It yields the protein CASSLEAGPETQYF.

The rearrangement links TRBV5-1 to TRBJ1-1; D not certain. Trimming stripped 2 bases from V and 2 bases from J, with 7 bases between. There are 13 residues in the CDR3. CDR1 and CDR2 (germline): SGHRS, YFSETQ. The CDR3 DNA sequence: TGCGCCAGCAGCTTAGACACAAACACTGAAGCTTTCTTT. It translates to CASSLDTNTEAFF.

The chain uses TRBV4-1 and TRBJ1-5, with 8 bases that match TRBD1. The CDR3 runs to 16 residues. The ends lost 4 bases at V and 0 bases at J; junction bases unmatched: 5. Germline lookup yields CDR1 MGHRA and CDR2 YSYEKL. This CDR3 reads CASSPGTGNSNQPQHF. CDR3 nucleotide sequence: TGCGCCAGCAGCCCCGGGACAGGCAATAGCAATCAGCCCCAGCATTTT.

The CDR3 here is CASSGQGRNTEAFF. CDR3 DNA: TGTGCCAGCAGTGGGCAGGGGCGGAACACTGAAGCTTTCTTT. The rearrangement uses TRBV28 and TRBJ1-1; D may be TRBD1 (6 bases). The germline V and J ends were trimmed by 5 bases and 1 base, with 11 bases remaining between them. The CDR3 is made up of 14 amino acids. CDR1 and CDR2 from the germline V gene are MDHEN and SYDVKM.

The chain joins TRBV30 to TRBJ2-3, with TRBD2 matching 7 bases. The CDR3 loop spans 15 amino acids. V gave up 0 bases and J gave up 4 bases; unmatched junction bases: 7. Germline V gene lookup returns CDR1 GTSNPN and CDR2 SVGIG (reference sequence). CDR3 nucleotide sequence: TGTGCCTGGAGTGTAACCGGGAGGTCCCCAGATACGCAGTATTTT. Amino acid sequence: CAWSVTGRSPDTQYF.

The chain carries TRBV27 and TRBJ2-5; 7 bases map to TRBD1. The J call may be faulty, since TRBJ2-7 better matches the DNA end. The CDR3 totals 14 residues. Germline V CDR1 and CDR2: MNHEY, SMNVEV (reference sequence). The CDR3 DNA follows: TGTGCCAGCAGTAACCGGGACAGTCCCTACGAGCAGTACTTC. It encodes CASSNRDSPYEQYF.

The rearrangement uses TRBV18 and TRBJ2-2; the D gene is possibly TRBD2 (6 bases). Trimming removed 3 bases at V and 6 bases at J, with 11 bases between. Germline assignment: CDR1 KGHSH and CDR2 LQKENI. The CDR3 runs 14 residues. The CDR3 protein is CASSPFAGPGELFF. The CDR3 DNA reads TGTGCCAGCTCACCCTTCGCGGGGCCCGGGGAGCTGTTTTTT. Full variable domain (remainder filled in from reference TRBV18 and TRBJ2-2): NAGVMQNPRHLVRRRGQEARLRCSPMKGHSHVYWYRQLPEEGLKFMVYLQKENIIDESGMPKERFSAEFPKEGPSILRIQQVVRGDSAAYFCASSPFAGPGELFFGEGSRLTVL.

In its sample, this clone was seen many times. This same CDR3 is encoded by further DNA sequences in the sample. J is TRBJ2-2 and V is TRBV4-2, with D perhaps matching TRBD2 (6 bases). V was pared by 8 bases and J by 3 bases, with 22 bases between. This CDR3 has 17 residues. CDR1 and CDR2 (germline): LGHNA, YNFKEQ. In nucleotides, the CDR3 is TGTGCCAGCCAACCAACCGGGAGAGGGGATTACACCGGGGAGCTGTTTTTT. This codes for CASQPTGRGDYTGELFF.

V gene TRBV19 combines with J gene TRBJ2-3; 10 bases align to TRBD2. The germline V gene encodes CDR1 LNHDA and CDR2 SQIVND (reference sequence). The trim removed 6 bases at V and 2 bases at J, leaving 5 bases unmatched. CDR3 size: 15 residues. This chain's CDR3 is CASRTGLAITDTQYF. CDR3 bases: TGTGCCAGTAGGACGGGACTAGCGATCACAGATACGCAGTATTTT.

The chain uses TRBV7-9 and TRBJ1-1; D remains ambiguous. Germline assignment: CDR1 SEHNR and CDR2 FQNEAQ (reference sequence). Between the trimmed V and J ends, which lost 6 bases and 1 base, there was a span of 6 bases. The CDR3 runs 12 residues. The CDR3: CASRTPNTEAFF. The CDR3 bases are TGTGCCAGCAGGACACCGAACACTGAAGCTTTCTTT.

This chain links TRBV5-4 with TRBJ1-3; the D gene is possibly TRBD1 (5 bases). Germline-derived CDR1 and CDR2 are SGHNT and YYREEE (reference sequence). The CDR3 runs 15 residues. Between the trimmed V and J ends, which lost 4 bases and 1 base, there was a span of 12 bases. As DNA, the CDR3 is TGTGCCAGCAGCCTCGACGCAGGGTCTGGAAACACCATATATTTT. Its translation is CASSLDAGSGNTIYF. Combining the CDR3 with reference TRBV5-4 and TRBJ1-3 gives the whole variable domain ETGVTQSPTHLIKTRGQQVTLRCSSQSGHNTVSWYQQALGQGPQFIFQYYREEENGRGNFPPRFSGLQFPNYSSELNVNALELDDSALYLCASSLDAGSGNTIYFGEGSWLTVV.